These 32 T cell receptor beta chains came from one sample sequenced in a study of blood T cell repertoires in COVID-19. Sequenced by immunoSEQ multiplex PCR; TCRdb stores in-frame clones only, minus some. The sample yields almost 200,000 clones, about 76% seen once. Sequencing was done on a sample of peripheral blood. These receptors all come from a woman in her forties with COVID-19, enrolled during active disease.

V gene TRBV10-3 combines with J gene TRBJ2-3, with TRBD2 identical over 9 bases. The CDR3 loop spans 13 amino acids. Germline lookup yields CDR1 ENHRY and CDR2 SYGVKD. With 6 bases clipped from V and 7 bases from J, the junction kept 5 bases outside the gene matches. DNA for the CDR3: TGTGCCATCAGAGTAGCGGGGGAAAATACGCAGTATTTT. It specifies CAIRVAGENTQYF.

The chain employs TRBV18 and TRBJ2-5, with 10 bases that match TRBD2. Germline lookup yields CDR1 KGHSH and CDR2 LQKENI. Trimming took 3 bases from V and 4 from J; bases not matched to a gene: 11. The CDR3 length is 17 residues. CDR3 amino acids: CASSPLSLAGERETQYF. CDR3 coding DNA: TGTGCCAGCTCACCCTTGTCCCTAGCGGGAGAGAGAGAGACCCAGTACTTC.

In its sample, this clone was seen a few times. This chain joins TRBV15 and TRBJ2-5, with D maybe TRBD2 (5 bases). Germline CDR1 and CDR2: LNHNV and YYDKDF (reference sequence). CDR3 size: 16 residues. The ends were cut back, 0 bases at V and 5 bases at J, with 16 bases in the middle. The CDR3 nucleotides are TGTGCCACCAGCAGAGATTATACGGGGTCTGGCGAGACCCAGTACTTC. This gives the protein CATSRDYTGSGETQYF.

This clone was recorded a few times. The chain links TRBV6-5 to TRBJ1-3; a weak D match, TRBD1 (5 bases). This CDR3 comprises 13 residues. Germline assignment: CDR1 MNHEY and CDR2 SVGAGI. V dropped 6 bases and J dropped 4 bases, with 10 bases sitting between them. This CDR3 is CASRQGPGNTIYF. DNA for the CDR3: TGTGCCAGCAGGCAGGGTCCCGGAAACACCATATATTTT.

For this clone: Sequence at one end of the junction differs from germline and may be a read error. The rearrangement links TRBV2 to TRBJ1-2; D unclear. The CDR3 contains 10 residues. Germline values: CDR1 SNHLY, CDR2 FYNNEI. In nucleotides, the CDR3 is TGTGCCAGCAGTGAACCAGATCACAGCTTC. Translation gives CASSEPDHSF.

J is TRBJ2-1 and V is TRBV10-1; TRBD2 aligns across 9 bases. CDR1 and CDR2 (germline): WNHNN, SYGVQD (reference sequence). This CDR3 spans 13 amino acids. V shed 11 bases, J shed 13 bases, and the junction held 15 bases outside the gene matches. CDR3 sequence: CACQSGGRARQFF. The CDR3 DNA reads TGCGCCTGCCAAAGTGGCGGGAGGGCCCGCCAGTTCTTC.

This chain links TRBV6-5 with TRBJ2-3; D might be TRBD2 (7 bases). V was shortened by 7 bases and J by 6 bases, with 17 bases between the two germline ends. There are 14 residues in the CDR3. CDR1 is MNHEY, CDR2 SVGAGI, per germline. Here the CDR3 reads CASTEGGSSDTQYF. In DNA, the CDR3 is TGTGCCAGCACCGAGGGGGGGTCGTCGGATACGCAGTATTTT.

This chain uses TRBV5-1 with TRBJ2-3; TRBD2 agrees at 11 bases. CDR3 length equals 15 residues. J was trimmed by 6 bases and V by 7 bases; bases with no gene match: 10. Germline values: CDR1 SGHRS, CDR2 YFSETQ. The CDR3 nucleotides are TGCGCCAGCTCCCGGGAGGGACTAGCGGCGGATACGCAGTATTTT. It translates to CASSREGLAADTQYF.

In nucleotides, the CDR3 is TGTGCCAGCTCACCAAACAGCCTTCAATCTGGGGCCAACGTCCTGACTTTC. Protein sequence: CASSPNSLQSGANVLTF. The gene calls are TRBV18 and TRBJ2-6; D is unresolved. CDR1 KGHSH and CDR2 LQKENI come from the germline V gene. Deletions cut 2 bases from V and 1 base from J, with 12 bases between. CDR3 length equals 17 residues.

The chain links TRBV3-1 (or the pseudogene TRBV3-2) to TRBJ2-3; TRBD2 aligns across 7 bases. The CDR3 runs to 13 residues. V dropped 3 bases and J dropped 4; count of bases not matched to a gene: 1. Germline V gene lookup returns CDR1 LGHDT and CDR2 YNNKEL (reference sequence). The CDR3: CASSQAGADTQYF. The DNA of the CDR3 is TGTGCCAGCAGCCAGGCGGGGGCAGATACGCAGTATTTT.

The chain combines TRBV10-1 with TRBJ1-1; tentatively, D is TRBD1 (5 bases). This CDR3 is 14 amino acids long. Germline CDR1 reads WNHNN; CDR2 reads SYGVQD (reference sequence). V was cut by 7 bases and J by 1 base, with 13 bases left in between. Here the CDR3 reads CASMAGTGNTEAFF. In DNA, the CDR3 is TGCGCCAGCATGGCCGGGACTGGGAACACTGAAGCTTTCTTT.

About this clone itself: This sample includes further DNA sequences coding for the same CDR3. The chain employs TRBV9 and TRBJ1-3; D is unclear. Germline V gene data show CDR1 as SGDLS and CDR2 as YYNGEE. The CDR3 totals 12 residues. Trimming pared 4 bases from V and 7 bases from J, leaving 9 bases between. CDR3 region: CASSPRGNTIYF. CDR3 in DNA: TGTGCCAGCAGCCCGAGAGGCAACACCATATATTTT.

The chain combines TRBV21-1 with TRBJ2-7; TRBD1, the table's D call, lacks a check against the DNA. TRBV21-1 constitutes a pseudogene. The CDR3 is made up of 14 amino acids. CDR3 residues: CASTGTGSSYEQYF. In DNA, the CDR3 is TGTGCCAGCACCGGGACAGGATCTTCCTACGAGCAGTACTTC.

This clone was seen once. The chain joins TRBV10-3 to TRBJ1-1; D is ambiguous. This CDR3 is built from 14 residues. The germline V and J ends were trimmed by 6 bases and 0 bases, with 11 bases remaining between them. Germline V gene data show CDR1 as ENHRY and CDR2 as SYGVKD. The CDR3 sequence is CAIRGGIMNTEAFF. DNA of the CDR3: TGTGCCATCAGAGGAGGAATCATGAACACTGAAGCTTTCTTT.

The V and J genes are TRBV4-1 and TRBJ1-2; TRBD1 might be the D (5 bases). Germline values: CDR1 MGHRA, CDR2 YSYEKL. V lost 0 bases, J lost 0 bases, and 11 bases lay in between. The CDR3 is made up of 16 amino acids. The CDR3 loop is CASSQEGGVANYGYTF. Here the CDR3 DNA reads TGCGCCAGCAGCCAAGAGGGGGGAGTAGCTAACTATGGCTACACCTTC.

This clone was recorded a few times. CDR3 sequence (DNA): TGCGCCAGCAGCTTGGCCGGTACAGTAGCGGAATCCTACGAGCAGTACTTC. Translation: CASSLAGTVAESYEQYF. The chain couples TRBV5-1 to TRBJ2-7; perhaps TRBD2 as D (6 bases). Trimming took off 0 bases at V and 1 base at J, with 17 bases between the two ends. The germline V gene encodes CDR1 SGHRS and CDR2 YFSETQ. The CDR3 has 17 amino acids.

The J gene is TRBJ2-2, the V gene TRBV29-1; D is perhaps TRBD2 (5 bases). V dropped 4 bases and J dropped 8 bases, with 11 bases sitting between them. CDR3 length equals 12 residues. Germline V gene sequence: CDR1 SQVTM, CDR2 ANQGSEA. The CDR3 is CSVGDYSGELFF. For the CDR3, the DNA is TGCAGCGTTGGTGACTACTCGGGGGAGCTGTTTTTT.

The V and J genes are TRBV30 and TRBJ1-6, with TRBD1 matching 11 bases. V was clipped by 2 bases and J by 11 bases; unmatched bases: 2. The CDR3 runs to 13 residues. Germline V CDR1 and CDR2: GTSNPN, SVGIG (reference sequence). CDR3 sequence: CAWSLDRGPPLHF. For the CDR3, the DNA is TGTGCCTGGAGTCTGGACAGGGGGCCACCCCTCCACTTT.

In the case of this clone: A junction end diverges from the germline sequence, so it may reflect a read error. The chain uses TRBV7-2 and TRBJ2-1; D is perhaps TRBD2 (5 bases). The CDR3 spans 13 residues. Germline V gene data show CDR1 as SGHTA and CDR2 as FQGNSA. CDR3 protein: CASSSRGSDPLLF. The CDR3 region has the DNA TGTGCCAGCAGCTCCAGAGGGTCGGACCCTCTCCTCTTC. Full variable domain (remainder filled in from reference TRBV7-2 and TRBJ2-1): GAGVSQSPSNKVTEKGKDVELRCDPISGHTALYWYRQSLGQGLEFLIYFQGNSAPDKSGLPSDRFSAERTGGSVSTLTIQRTQQEDSAVYLCASSSRGSDPLLFGPGTRLTVL.

This chain uses TRBV5-4 with TRBJ1-3; no clear D gene. The CDR3 consists of 14 residues. V was trimmed by 2 bases and J by 0 bases, leaving 6 bases between them. The germline V gene has CDR1 SGHNT and CDR2 YYREEE (reference sequence). The CDR3 sequence: CASSFPDSGNTIYF. The CDR3 coding sequence is TGTGCCAGCAGCTTCCCAGACTCTGGAAACACCATATATTTT.

This chain uses TRBV18 with TRBJ1-2; D gene unclear. The ends were cut back, 3 bases at V and 6 bases at J, with 11 bases in the middle. Looked up from germline, CDR1 is KGHSH and CDR2 is LQKENI. The CDR3 extends over 13 amino acids. CDR3 loop: CASSPSETHGYTF. CDR3 DNA: TGTGCCAGCTCACCCTCAGAGACACATGGCTACACCTTC. The full variable domain, with the rest looked up from reference TRBV18 and TRBJ1-2, is NAGVMQNPRHLVRRRGQEARLRCSPMKGHSHVYWYRQLPEEGLKFMVYLQKENIIDESGMPKERFSAEFPKEGPSILRIQQVVRGDSAAYFCASSPSETHGYTFGSGTRLTVV.

The rearrangement uses TRBV7-9 and TRBJ2-7, with 8 bases identical to TRBD2. The germline V gene has CDR1 SEHNR and CDR2 FQNEAQ (reference sequence). The CDR3 loop spans 15 amino acids. J was trimmed by 6 bases and V by 4 bases; bases with no gene match: 11. The CDR3 spells CASSSHPPGLVEQYF. The CDR3 nucleotides are TGTGCCAGCAGCTCTCATCCCCCGGGACTAGTCGAGCAGTACTTC.

The CDR3 nucleotides are TGTGCCAGCAGCTTGGATCCAGTCAACACCGGGGAGCTGTTTTTT. It encodes CASSLDPVNTGELFF. This sequence joins TRBV5-5 and TRBJ2-2; no reliable D call. Germline CDR1 and CDR2: SGHKS and YYEKEE (reference sequence). CDR3 length equals 15 residues. The V end was cut by 0 bases, the J end by 2 bases, with 8 bases between.

The V gene is TRBV27, the J gene TRBJ1-4; 7 nucleotides agree with TRBD1. This CDR3 region has 15 residues. CDR1 and CDR2 from the germline V gene are MNHEY and SMNVEV (reference sequence). J was trimmed by 8 bases and V by 6 bases; bases with no gene match: 12. The CDR3 sequence is CASSRLQGSSEKLFF. DNA for the CDR3: TGTGCCAGCAGCCGACTACAGGGGAGTTCGGAAAAACTGTTTTTT.

This chain connects TRBV11-2 to TRBJ2-7; D might be TRBD2 (5 bases). This CDR3 comprises 14 residues. Germline V gives CDR1 SGHAT, CDR2 FQNNGV. The V end lost 6 bases, the J end lost 0 bases, and 12 bases lay between the germline ends. CDR3 loop: CASRAGDRSYEQYF. The CDR3 nucleotides are TGTGCCAGCAGGGCGGGTGATCGCTCCTACGAGCAGTACTTC.

This rearrangement joins TRBV18 to TRBJ2-1; TRBD1 agrees at 10 bases. This CDR3 contains 14 residues. Germline assignment: CDR1 KGHSH and CDR2 LQKENI. The V and J ends lost 3 bases and 8 bases, in that order; junction bases with no gene match: 4. The CDR3 nucleotides read TGTGCCAGCTCACCGGGGACAGGGGAGTATGAGCAGTTCTTC. It specifies CASSPGTGEYEQFF.

The chain couples TRBV6-5 to TRBJ1-2, with 8 bases fitting TRBD1. The germline gives CDR1 MNHEY, CDR2 SVGAGI. The CDR3 is 15 amino acids. The ends lost 2 bases at V and 2 bases at J; junction bases unmatched: 4. DNA of the CDR3: TGTGCCAGCAGTTACGACAGGGGCGAGAACTATGGCTACACCTTC. Encoded protein: CASSYDRGENYGYTF.

The CDR3 loop is CASSLMTGSGAYNSPLHF. The CDR3 region has the DNA TGTGCCAGCAGTTTGATGACGGGGAGTGGGGCCTATAATTCACCCCTCCACTTT. The chain has TRBV2 and TRBJ1-6; D uncertain. Germline CDR1 is SNHLY and CDR2 is FYNNEI. Trimming stripped 5 bases from V and 2 bases from J, with 19 bases between. This CDR3 contains 18 residues.

The chain carries TRBV6-6 and TRBJ1-1; no definite D call. This CDR3 has 12 residues. CDR1 is MNHNY, CDR2 SVGAGI, per germline (reference sequence). The V end was cut by 8 bases, the J end by 9 bases, with 16 bases between. The CDR3 bases are TGTGCCAGCCTTCGAACGGGGAATCAAGCTTTCTTT. As protein: CASLRTGNQAFF.

A few counts support this clone. V is TRBV5-6 and J is TRBJ1-2; TRBD1 matches at 9 bases. The CDR3 has 15 residues. The germline V gene encodes CDR1 SGHDT and CDR2 YYEEEE. With V trimmed by 3 bases and J by 3 bases, 6 bases remained unmatched. In DNA, the CDR3 is TGTGCCAGCAGCTCCTCATGGACAGGGGACTATGGCTACACCTTC. Residues: CASSSSWTGDYGYTF.

V gene TRBV9 combines with J gene TRBJ1-1; possible D gene TRBD1, 6 bases. The germline V gene encodes CDR1 SGDLS and CDR2 YYNGEE. This CDR3 has 13 amino acids. V lost 7 bases and J 5 bases, leaving 15 bases between the germline ends. CDR3 in amino acids: CASSKEQGTEAFF. The DNA for the CDR3 is TGTGCCAGCTCTAAAGAGCAGGGGACTGAAGCTTTCTTT.

In this sample, this clone turned up once. The chain recombines TRBV7-8 with TRBJ2-1, with D perhaps TRBD1 (6 bases). Germline CDR1 is SGHVS and CDR2 is FQNEAQ. V lost 5 bases to trimming and J lost 12 bases, with 20 bases between them. This CDR3 is 14 amino acids long. The CDR3 coding sequence is TGTGCCAGCAGCCAAAAAGAATGGCGCAGGGGGCAGTTCTTC. This sequence encodes CASSQKEWRRGQFF.